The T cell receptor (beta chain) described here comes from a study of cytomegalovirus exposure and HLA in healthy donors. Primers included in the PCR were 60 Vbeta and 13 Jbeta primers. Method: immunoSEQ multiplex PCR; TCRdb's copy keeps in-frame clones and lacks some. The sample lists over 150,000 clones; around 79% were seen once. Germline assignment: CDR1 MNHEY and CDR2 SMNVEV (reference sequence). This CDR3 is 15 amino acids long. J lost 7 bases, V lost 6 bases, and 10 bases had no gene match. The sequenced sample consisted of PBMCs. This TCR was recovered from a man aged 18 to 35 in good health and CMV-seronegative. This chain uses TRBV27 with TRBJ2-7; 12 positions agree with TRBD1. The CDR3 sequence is CASRRPGQGAYEQYF. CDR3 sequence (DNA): TGTGCCAGCAGGAGACCGGGACAGGGGGCATATGAGCAGTACTTC.